The T cell receptor beta chain described here comes from a study of blood T cell repertoires in COVID-19. Study-level information: Donors in the United States, Italy and Spain gave samples during acute or convalescent COVID-19. T cells, B-cell-depleted T cells, or PBMCs supplied cDNA or gDNA.

Original processing notes: Quantification of nucleated cells was approximated via reference gene primer amplification. Sequenced by immunoSEQ multiplex PCR; TCRdb stores in-frame clones only, minus some. V, J and clone size reflect that table, while D and trimming were determined from the DNA. The sample has some 91,000 clones, 70% to 85% seen once. CDR1 SGHDT and CDR2 YYEEEE come from the germline V gene. The V end lost 1 base, the J end lost 8 bases, and 15 bases lay between the germline ends. There are 15 residues in the CDR3. Sequencing input: peripheral blood. The chain employs TRBV5-6 and TRBJ1-4, with D possibly matching TRBD1 (5 bases). This TCR came from a man between 65 and 85 years old with acute or convalescent COVID-19. In nucleotides, the CDR3 is TGTGCCAGCAGCTTGTTTGGGTCAGGACAAGAAAAACTGTTTTTT. It specifies CASSLFGSGQEKLFF. Using reference TRBV5-6 and TRBJ1-4 for the parts outside the CDR3, the full variable domain is DAGVTQSPTHLIKTRGQQVTLRCSPKSGHDTVSWYQQALGQGPQFIFQYYEEEERQRGNFPDRFSGHQFPNYSSELNVNALLLGDSALYLCASSLFGSGQEKLFFGSGTQLSVL.